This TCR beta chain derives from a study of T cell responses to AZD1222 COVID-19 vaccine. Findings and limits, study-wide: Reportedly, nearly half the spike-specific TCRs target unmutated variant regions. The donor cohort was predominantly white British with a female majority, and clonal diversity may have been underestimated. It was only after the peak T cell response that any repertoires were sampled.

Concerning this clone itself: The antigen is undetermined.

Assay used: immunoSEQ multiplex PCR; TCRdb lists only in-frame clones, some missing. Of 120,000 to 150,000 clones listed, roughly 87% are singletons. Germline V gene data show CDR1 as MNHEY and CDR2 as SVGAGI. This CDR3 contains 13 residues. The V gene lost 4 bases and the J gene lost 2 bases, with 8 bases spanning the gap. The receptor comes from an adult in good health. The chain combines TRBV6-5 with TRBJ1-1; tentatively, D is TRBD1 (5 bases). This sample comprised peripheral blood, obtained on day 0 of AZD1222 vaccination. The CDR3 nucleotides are TGTGCCAGCAGTTCGGGGGGAAACACTGAAGCTTTCTTT. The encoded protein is CASSSGGNTEAFF.